A single sample is the source of the 5 T cell receptor beta chains below, sequenced in a study of blood T cell repertoires in COVID-19. Here immunoSEQ multiplex PCR was the method, and the copy in TCRdb shows in-frame clones only, minus some. Seen here are 40,000 to 55,000 clones, 80% to 90% observed once, and the top ten hold less than 20%. Sequencing was performed on peripheral blood. The receptors originated from a man between 65 and 85 years old with active COVID-19.

The chain employs TRBV4-3 and TRBJ2-5; 9 positions agree with TRBD2. This CDR3 is built from 15 residues. Germline V gene lookup returns CDR1 LGHNA and CDR2 YSLEER. V trimming: 4 bases; J trimming: 3 bases; junction bases outside the gene matches: 6. Here the CDR3 DNA reads TGCGCCAGCAGCCGTGGCCAGCGGGGGGAAGAGACCCAGTACTTC. It encodes CASSRGQRGEETQYF.

This sequence joins TRBV28 and TRBJ1-2; unclear D gene. The V and J ends lost 2 bases and 0 bases respectively, with 4 bases between them. This CDR3 spans 13 amino acids. Germline V gene sequence: CDR1 MDHEN, CDR2 SYDVKM. The CDR3 region has the DNA TGTGCCAGCAGTTTAGTAGCTAACTATGGCTACACCTTC. It codes for CASSLVANYGYTF.

The genes are TRBV14 and TRBJ2-1; TRBD2 matches at 13 bases. The trim removed 0 bases at V and 5 bases at J, leaving 4 bases unmatched. This CDR3 has 17 amino acids. The germline V gene has CDR1 SGHDN and CDR2 FVKESK. The CDR3 nucleotides read TGTGCCAGCAGCCAAGATAGGGGACTAGCGGGGCACAATGAGCAGTTCTTC. Translated: CASSQDRGLAGHNEQFF.

The chain recombines TRBV14 with TRBJ1-1; TRBD1 might be the D (6 bases). Germline V gene sequence: CDR1 SGHDN, CDR2 FVKESK. V was cut by 5 bases and J by 4 bases, with 11 bases left in between. This CDR3 is 13 amino acids long. Here the CDR3 DNA reads TGTGCCAGCAGCTCCACAGGGTTCACTGAAGCTTTCTTT. It encodes CASSSTGFTEAFF.

This chain joins TRBV19 and TRBJ2-3; TRBD1 is a possible D gene (6 bases). The CDR3 runs to 15 residues. Germline assignment: CDR1 LNHDA and CDR2 SQIVND (reference sequence). The germline V and J ends were trimmed by 4 bases and 6 bases, with 17 bases remaining between them. The CDR3 loop is CASSTGTRDVDTQYF. The CDR3 coding sequence is TGTGCCAGTAGTACCGGGACACGGGACGTGGATACGCAGTATTTT.